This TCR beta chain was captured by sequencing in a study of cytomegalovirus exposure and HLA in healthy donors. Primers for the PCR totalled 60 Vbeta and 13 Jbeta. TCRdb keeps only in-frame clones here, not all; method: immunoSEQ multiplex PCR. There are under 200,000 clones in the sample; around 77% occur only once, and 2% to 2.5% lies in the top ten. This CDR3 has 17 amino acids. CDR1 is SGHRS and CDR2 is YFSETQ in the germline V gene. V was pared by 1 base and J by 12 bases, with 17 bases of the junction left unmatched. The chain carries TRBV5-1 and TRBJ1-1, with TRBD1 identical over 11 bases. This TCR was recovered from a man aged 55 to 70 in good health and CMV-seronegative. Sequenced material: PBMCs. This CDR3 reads CASSLSIGTGGSDATFF. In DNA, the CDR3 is TGCGCCAGCAGCTTGAGTATAGGGACAGGGGGTTCCGATGCGACTTTCTTT.